This T cell receptor (beta chain) was captured by sequencing in a study of blood T cell repertoires in COVID-19. On the study more broadly: Specimens from acute and convalescent COVID-19 originated in the United States, Italy and Spain. Nucleic acid was either cDNA or gDNA, and it came from T cells, B-cell-depleted T cells, or PBMCs.

The germline V gene has CDR1 MGHDK and CDR2 SYGVNS. V lost 4 bases to trimming and J lost 8 bases; unmatched junction nucleotides: 5. The CDR3 is 15 residues long. The assay was immunoSEQ multiplex PCR, and TCRdb's table has in-frame clones only and misses some. The sample has 120,000 to 150,000 clones, approximately 87% seen once; the top ten hold 8.5% to 9.5%. Input material: peripheral blood. This rearrangement joins TRBV25-1 to TRBJ1-4; TRBD1 matches at 12 bases. This TCR was recovered from a woman in her forties or fifties with active or convalescent COVID-19. The CDR3 bases are TGTGCCAGCAGTGGGGGACAGGGGGCGGTCGAAAAACTGTTTTTT. It translates to CASSGGQGAVEKLFF.